These T cell receptor beta chains were read from a single sample in a study of blood T cell repertoires in COVID-19. Sequencing was performed with immunoSEQ multiplex PCR; in TCRdb, only in-frame clones are kept and a portion is missing. The table has about 130,000 clones, roughly 74% seen once. Input material: peripheral blood. The receptor set was obtained from a man in his fifties or sixties with acute or convalescent COVID-19. Both conserved end residues are part of each CDR3. Each record gives: CDR3 length, J gene, D gene, V gene, clone size, CDR3 protein, CDR3 DNA. The D gene is left open where the match is weak. Expanded clones get a size class; other rows say once, few or many, or leave the size out.

15 TRBJ1-1 - TRBV28 once CASSLGSGRNTEAFF TGTGCCAGCAGTTTAGGCTCGGGGAGGAACACTGAAGCTTTCTTT
18 TRBJ2-6 - TRBV4-2 few CASSQVARASSGANVLTF TGTGCCAGCAGCCAAGTAGCTAGAGCGAGCTCTGGGGCCAACGTCCTGACTTTC
15 TRBJ2-1 TRBD2 TRBV6-5 - CASRGLAEKGNEQFF TGTGCCAGCAGGGGACTAGCGGAGAAAGGGAATGAGCAGTTCTTC
14 TRBJ2-1 TRBD2 TRBV6-4 - CASSESSGGNEQFF TGTGCCAGCAGTGAATCCAGCGGGGGGAATGAGCAGTTCTTC
16 TRBJ1-5 - TRBV3-1/TRBV3-2 few CASSQGHGGRNQPQHF TGTGCCAGCAGCCAAGGCCACGGGGGGCGCAATCAGCCCCAGCATTTT
17 TRBJ2-3 TRBD2 TRBV15 - CATSRALTSGNTDTQYF TGTGCCACCAGCAGAGCCTTGACTAGCGGGAACACAGATACGCAGTATTTT
15 TRBJ2-1 TRBD2 TRBV25-1 - CASSGKGLAGNEQFF TGTGCCAGCAGTGGGAAAGGACTAGCGGGGAATGAGCAGTTCTTC
15 TRBJ1-3 - TRBV5-8 - CASSPGGISGNTIYF TGTGCCAGCAGCCCGGGGGGGATCTCTGGAAACACCATATATTTT
12 TRBJ1-2 - TRBV4-1 - CASSQGTSGYTF TGCGCCAGCAGCCAAGGGACTTCTGGCTACACCTTC
16 TRBJ1-4 - TRBV4-1 - CASSQGPTTASEKLFF TGCGCCAGCAGCCAAGGGCCAACGACAGCTAGTGAAAAACTGTTTTTT
14 TRBJ1-4 - TRBV21-1 - CASNPTGRDEKLFF TGTGCCAGCAACCCGACAGGGCGAGATGAAAAACTGTTTTTT
15 TRBJ1-2 TRBD1 TRBV6-5 - CASRSFPGQGGGYTF TGTGCCAGCAGATCATTCCCCGGACAGGGAGGAGGCTACACCTTC
13 TRBJ2-1 TRBD2 TRBV24-1 few CATSEGLAGALVF TGTGCCACCAGTGAGGGACTAGCGGGGGCACTGGTCTTC
15 TRBJ1-1 - TRBV3-1/TRBV3-2 - CASTQGGTGSAEAFF TGTGCCAGCACCCAAGGGGGAACAGGATCCGCTGAAGCTTTCTTT
14 TRBJ1-4 - TRBV19 - CASSKTATNEKLFF TGTGCCAGTAGTAAGACAGCAACTAATGAAAAACTGTTTTTT
20 TRBJ2-2 - TRBV21-1 - CASPGGMIPWLRRDTGELFF TGTGCCAGCCCCGGGGGTATGATCCCCTGGCTCCGCCGGGACACCGGGGAGCTGTTTTTT
14 TRBJ2-7 - TRBV2 - CASFAEGLGGEQYF TGTGCCAGCTTCGCGGAGGGATTGGGGGGCGAGCAGTACTTC
12 TRBJ2-1 - TRBV4-2 - CASSQDGGGQFF TGTGCCAGCAGCCAAGATGGCGGGGGCCAGTTCTTC
15 TRBJ1-2 TRBD1 TRBV3-1/TRBV3-2 - CASSRDFTGVYGYTF TGTGCCAGCAGCCGGGACTTTACAGGGGTCTATGGCTACACCTTC
15 TRBJ1-1 - TRBV10-3 once CAIKPGGAKNTEAFF TGTGCCATCAAACCTGGAGGGGCGAAGAACACTGAAGCTTTCTTT
17 TRBJ2-6 - TRBV27 - CASSFEYTISGANVLTF TGTGCCAGCAGTTTTGAGTATACGATCTCTGGGGCCAACGTCCTGACTTTC
15 TRBJ2-7 TRBD1 TRBV4-1 - CASRLGQAVVGEQYF TGCGCCAGCAGACTAGGACAGGCCGTCGTCGGGGAGCAGTACTTC
15 TRBJ2-1 TRBD1 TRBV2 - CASRMDRAKYNEQFF TGTGCCAGCAGGATGGACAGGGCGAAGTACAATGAGCAGTTCTTC
13 TRBJ1-2 - TRBV9 - CASSPQSKGGYTF TGTGCCAGCAGCCCCCAATCAAAGGGGGGCTACACCTTC
13 TRBJ1-4 - TRBV10-3 - CAISRTWNEKLFF TGTGCCATCAGTCGGACATGGAATGAAAAACTGTTTTTT
15 TRBJ2-1 TRBD2 TRBV5-5 - CASSLVIAGGPEQFF TGTGCCAGCAGCTTGGTAATAGCGGGGGGGCCTGAGCAGTTCTTC
14 TRBJ2-7 TRBD2 TRBV4-1 - CASSQEAGAGEQYF TGCGCCAGCAGCCAAGAAGCGGGGGCGGGGGAGCAGTACTTC
15 TRBJ2-3 - TRBV5-1 - CASSDSQGPADTQYF TGCGCCAGCAGCGATAGTCAGGGGCCGGCAGATACGCAGTATTTT
15 TRBJ2-2 - TRBV24-1 - CATSHSRKNTGELFF TGTGCCACCAGTCATTCGCGGAAGAACACCGGGGAGCTGTTTTTT
18 TRBJ2-6 - TRBV6-6 - CASSQRGGTSSGANVLTF TGTGCCAGCAGTCAAAGGGGGGGGACCAGCTCTGGGGCCAACGTCCTGACTTTC
16 TRBJ2-1 TRBD2 TRBV3-1/TRBV3-2 - CASSQSAIAGENEQFF TGTGCCAGCAGCCAATCGGCGATAGCGGGAGAGAATGAGCAGTTCTTC
14 TRBJ2-2 - TRBV5-1 once CASSLETGTGELFF TGCGCCAGCAGCTTGGAAACAGGGACCGGGGAGCTGTTTTTT
14 TRBJ1-1 TRBD1 TRBV6-5 - CASTGQVNEGKAFF TGTGCCAGCACTGGACAGGTTAATGAAGGTAAAGCTTTCTTT
14 TRBJ2-7 TRBD1 TRBV5-6 - CASSLVTGGYEQYF TGTGCCAGCAGCTTGGTAACAGGGGGCTACGAGCAGTACTTC
16 TRBJ2-5 TRBD2 TRBV11-2 - CASTEGVAGEWETQYF TGTGCCAGCACCGAGGGGGTAGCGGGAGAATGGGAGACCCAGTACTTC
16 TRBJ2-1 - TRBV6-5 once CASSYRSYASYNEQFF TGTGCCAGCAGTTACCGGAGCTATGCCTCCTACAATGAGCAGTTCTTC
13 TRBJ1-1 TRBD1 TRBV7-2 - CASSRQGATEAFF TGTGCCAGCAGCCGTCAGGGGGCCACTGAAGCTTTCTTT
14 TRBJ1-6 - TRBV27 - CASSPLSYNSPLHF TGTGCCAGCAGTCCTCTCTCCTATAATTCACCCCTCCACTTT
14 TRBJ1-2 - TRBV2 - CASREDLANYGYTF TGTGCCAGCAGGGAGGACCTTGCTAACTATGGCTACACCTTC